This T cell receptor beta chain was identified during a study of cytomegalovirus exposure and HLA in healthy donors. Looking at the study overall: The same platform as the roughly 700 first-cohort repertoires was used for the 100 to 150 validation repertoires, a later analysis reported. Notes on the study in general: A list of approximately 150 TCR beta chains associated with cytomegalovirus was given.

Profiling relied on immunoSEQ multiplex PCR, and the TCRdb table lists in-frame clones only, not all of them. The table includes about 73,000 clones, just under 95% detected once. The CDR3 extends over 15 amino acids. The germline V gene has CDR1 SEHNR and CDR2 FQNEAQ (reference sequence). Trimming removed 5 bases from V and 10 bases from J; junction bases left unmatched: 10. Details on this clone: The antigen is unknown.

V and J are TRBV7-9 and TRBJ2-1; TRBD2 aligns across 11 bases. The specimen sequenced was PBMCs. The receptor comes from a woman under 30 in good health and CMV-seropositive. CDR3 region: CASSRSSGGPREQFF. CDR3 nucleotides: TGTGCCAGCAGCCGATCTAGCGGGGGGCCCAGAGAGCAGTTCTTC.